The sequence of this T cell receptor (beta chain) was determined in a study of cytomegalovirus exposure and HLA in healthy donors. Study-level points and caveats: Differences between HLA loci emerged in a later analysis of TCR association rates, with DRB1 most and HLA-C fewest. The study labeled fewer than 200 TCR beta chains cytomegalovirus-associated. Most of the TCR beta V segments (in an earlier analysis) were productive either about 87% or about 30% of the time.

Primers for the PCR totalled 60 Vbeta and 13 Jbeta. In the study's own analysis: Later, 80 million or so unique TCR beta chains were counted in an analysis, and roughly 11 million of them were shared. Here immunoSEQ multiplex PCR was the method, and the copy in TCRdb shows in-frame clones only, minus some. The V and J calls and clone size are taken from that table; D and trimming were inferred from the DNA. The table includes more than 150,000 clones, almost 80% detected once. As regards this clone: No antigen is known for it.

This CDR3 has 14 residues. This sequence originates from a male donor in good health and CMV-seronegative. Source material: PBMCs. The chain links TRBV21-1 to TRBJ1-1; TRBD1, the table's D call, lacks a check against the DNA. TRBV21-1 is shown as a pseudogene. CDR3 sequence reads: CASSKGNRATEAFF. CDR3 nucleotides: TGTGCCAGCAGCAAAGGGAACAGGGCCACTGAAGCTTTCTTT.